Presented here are 23 T cell receptor beta chains from one specimen sequenced in a study of siplizumab effects on memory and regulatory T cells. TCRdb's copy holds only in-frame clones and misses some; the assay was immunoSEQ multiplex PCR. The data contain tens of thousands of clones, 75% to 95% of them seen just once; the ten biggest clones take up approximately 31%. Sequenced input: CD8+ T cells sorted from blood. The receptors here all came from a human donor in good health.

As regards this clone: Its ends do not fully match the called genes, so a read error is possible. The rearrangement links TRBV15 to TRBJ2-7; 10 bases are a match to TRBD1. The CDR3 runs 13 residues. CDR1 and CDR2 (germline): LNHNV, YYDKDF (reference sequence). This chain's CDR3 is CATSGDRGYERYF. The CDR3 region has the DNA TGTGCCACCAGCGGGGACAGGGGCTACGAGCGGTACTTC.

V gene TRBV12-5 combines with J gene TRBJ2-1; a weak D match, TRBD2 (6 bases). The length of the CDR3 is 15 residues. Germline CDR1 is LGHNT and CDR2 is FRNRAP. V lost 6 bases and J 7 bases, leaving 19 bases between the germline ends. The CDR3 coding sequence is TGTGCTAGTGGCCTCGGTATAGCGGCGCTGAATGAGCAGTTCTTC. Protein: CASGLGIAALNEQFF.

The count of this clone is one. This chain connects TRBV5-1 to TRBJ2-7; the D is unclear. The length of the CDR3 is 12 residues. From germline, CDR1 is SGHRS and CDR2 YFSETQ. V was cut by 6 bases and J by 0 bases, with 7 bases left in between. This chain's CDR3 is CASMGDSYEQYF. The CDR3 DNA follows: TGCGCCAGCATGGGTGACTCCTACGAGCAGTACTTC. The full variable domain, rest sourced from reference TRBV5-1 and TRBJ2-7, is KAGVTQTPRYLIKTRGQQVTLSCSPISGHRSVSWYQQTPGQGLQFLFEYFSETQRNKGNFPGRFSGRQFSNSRSEMNVSTLELGDSALYLCASMGDSYEQYFGPGTRLTVT.

This chain connects TRBV5-1 to TRBJ2-5, with 7 bases matching TRBD2. This CDR3 has 15 residues. Germline-derived CDR1 and CDR2 are SGHRS and YFSETQ. V was pared by 4 bases and J by 1 base, with 7 bases of the junction left unmatched. This CDR3 is CASSISSGAQETQYF. Here the CDR3 DNA reads TGCGCCAGCAGCATATCTAGCGGAGCCCAAGAGACCCAGTACTTC.

The chain couples TRBV7-2 to TRBJ1-6; D gene unclear. Trimming cost V 0 bases and J 3 bases, with 0 bases left between them. This CDR3 spans 13 amino acids. Germline CDR1 SGHTA, CDR2 FQGNSA. The CDR3 spells CASSLAYNSPLHF. The CDR3 nucleotides read TGTGCCAGCAGCTTAGCCTATAATTCACCCCTCCACTTT.

This sequence joins TRBV5-1 and TRBJ1-3, with D possibly matching TRBD1 (5 bases). V lost 0 bases and J 0 bases, leaving 7 bases between the germline ends. The germline V gene has CDR1 SGHRS and CDR2 YFSETQ. The CDR3 extends over 15 amino acids. Here the CDR3 DNA reads TGCGCCAGCAGCTTGGCCGACAGCTCTGGAAACACCATATATTTT. This codes for CASSLADSSGNTIYF.

This clone was counted a single time. The J gene is TRBJ2-2, the V gene TRBV29-1; D unclear. V lost 7 bases to trimming and J lost 3 bases, with 12 bases between them. This CDR3 region has 13 residues. The germline V gene has CDR1 SQVTM and CDR2 ANQGSEA. The CDR3 here is CSGIQTYTGELFF. The CDR3 nucleotides are TGCAGCGGGATCCAGACTTACACCGGGGAGCTGTTTTTT.

The chain uses TRBV7-9 and TRBJ1-2; perhaps TRBD1 as D (5 bases). The CDR3 consists of 17 residues. Germline V lookup: CDR1 SEHNR, CDR2 FQNEAQ (reference sequence). The ends were cut back, 1 base at V and 2 bases at J, with 17 bases in the middle. The CDR3 nucleotides read TGTGCCAGCAGCTTAGATATCTCCCGGGGGTTGAACTATGGCTACACCTTC. Translated, it gives CASSLDISRGLNYGYTF.

V gene TRBV11-2 combines with J gene TRBJ2-2; D is tentatively TRBD1 or TRBD2 (5 bases each). V was shortened by 4 bases and J by 5 bases, with 11 bases between the two germline ends. CDR3 size: 14 residues. Germline V gene lookup returns CDR1 SGHAT and CDR2 FQNNGV. The CDR3 sequence is CASSYSWGTGELFF. Here the CDR3 DNA reads TGTGCCAGCAGCTATAGCTGGGGGACCGGGGAGCTGTTTTTT.

In this sample, this clone turned up once. This chain links TRBV14 with TRBJ2-7, with 9 bases aligning to TRBD1. Germline CDR1 SGHDN, CDR2 FVKESK. V gave up 3 bases and J gave up 4 bases; unmatched junction bases: 7. There are 15 residues in the CDR3. The DNA of the CDR3 is TGTGCCAGCAGCCAGCCGGGACAGGGTTGGTACGAGCAGTACTTC. Translation gives CASSQPGQGWYEQYF. The variable domain in full, with the rest retrieved from reference TRBV14 and TRBJ2-7, is EAGVTQFPSHSVIEKGQTVTLRCDPISGHDNLYWYRRVMGKEIKFLLHFVKESKQDESGMPNNRFLAERTGGTYSTLKVQPAELEDSGVYFCASSQPGQGWYEQYFGPGTRLTVT.

The chain couples TRBV7-8 to TRBJ2-5; no reliable D call. V was shortened by 5 bases and J by 0 bases, with 19 bases between the two germline ends. The CDR3 is made up of 17 amino acids. From germline, CDR1 is SGHVS and CDR2 FQNEAQ. CDR3 DNA: TGTGCCAGCAGCCTACCCCCCGGAACATACGACCAAGAGACCCAGTACTTC. Its translation: CASSLPPGTYDQETQYF.

CDR3 bases: TGTGCCAGCAGTTCCCCCCGGACAGTCCAAGAGACCCAGTACTTC. Amino acid sequence: CASSSPRTVQETQYF. The V call is TRBV6-5, the J call TRBJ2-5; D possibly corresponds to TRBD1 (6 bases). CDR1 is MNHEY, CDR2 SVGAGI, per germline. V shed 4 bases and J shed 1 base, with 13 bases lying between them. This CDR3 is 15 amino acids long.

The chain joins TRBV5-1 to TRBJ2-3; D uncertain. The V end was cut by 0 bases, the J end by 3 bases, with 23 bases between. CDR1 is SGHRS and CDR2 is YFSETQ in the germline V gene. The CDR3 is made up of 19 amino acids. CDR3 amino acids: CASSLGSGVTALITDTQYF. In nucleotides, the CDR3 is TGCGCCAGCAGCTTGGGGAGTGGGGTGACGGCCCTTATAACAGATACGCAGTATTTT.

This chain connects TRBV11-2 to TRBJ2-3; a possible D gene is TRBD2 (5 bases). CDR1 and CDR2 (germline): SGHAT, FQNNGV. CDR3 size: 15 residues. V was cut by 0 bases and J by 3 bases, with 10 bases left in between. Here the CDR3 reads CASSLDWVATDTQYF. CDR3 sequence (DNA): TGTGCCAGCAGCTTAGATTGGGTAGCGACAGATACGCAGTATTTT. Together with reference TRBV11-2 and TRBJ2-3, the CDR3 gives the full variable domain: EAGVAQSPRYKIIEKRQSVAFWCNPISGHATLYWYQQILGQGPKLLIQFQNNGVVDDSQLPKDRFSAERLKGVDSTLKIQPAKLEDSAVYLCASSLDWVATDTQYFGPGTRLTVL.

The rearrangement joins TRBV6-6 to TRBJ1-5; D not resolved. This CDR3 is built from 15 residues. Germline V gene lookup returns CDR1 MNHNY and CDR2 SVGAGI (reference sequence). Deletions cut 0 bases from V and 6 bases from J, with 12 bases between. The CDR3 reads CASSYSEGVFQPQHF. The CDR3 nucleotides read TGTGCCAGCAGTTACTCGGAGGGTGTGTTTCAGCCCCAGCATTTT.

V is TRBV5-5 and J is TRBJ1-5; 8 nucleotides agree with TRBD1. The CDR3 is 19 amino acids. Germline CDR1 reads SGHKS; CDR2 reads YYEKEE (reference sequence). V dropped 4 bases and J dropped 1; count of bases not matched to a gene: 16. CDR3 DNA: TGTGCCAGCAGCGTTTACCCCGACAGGGGTTTTTGGAGCAATCAGCCCCAGCATTTT. The encoded protein is CASSVYPDRGFWSNQPQHF.

The J gene is TRBJ2-3, the V gene TRBV10-3; 9 nucleotides match TRBD2. Germline V lookup: CDR1 ENHRY, CDR2 SYGVKD. The CDR3 runs to 14 residues. V shed 9 bases and J 4 bases; nucleotides not matched to a gene: 8. The CDR3 DNA sequence: TGTGCCATTGTTCTAGCGGGAAAGCCAGATACGCAGTATTTT. It is translated as CAIVLAGKPDTQYF.

The sample holds a few counts of this clone. This chain connects TRBV10-3 to TRBJ2-3; TRBD2 matches 8 bases. V shed 7 bases and J 0 bases; nucleotides not matched to a gene: 3. Germline V gene lookup returns CDR1 ENHRY and CDR2 SYGVKD. CDR3 size: 14 residues. The CDR3 DNA reads as TGTGCCATCAAAGGACTAGCTAGCACAGATACGCAGTATTTT. Protein product: CAIKGLASTDTQYF.

The genes are TRBV6-5 and TRBJ2-3; the D is unclear. Between the trimmed V and J ends, which lost 0 bases and 2 bases, there was a span of 9 bases. This CDR3 contains 15 residues. CDR1 and CDR2 from the germline V gene are MNHEY and SVGAGI. Here the CDR3 DNA reads TGTGCCAGCAGTTACTCGAAGTACACCACAGATACGCAGTATTTT. It encodes CASSYSKYTTDTQYF.

The V call is TRBV11-2, the J call TRBJ1-2; D is ambiguous. CDR3 length: 16 residues. Trimming removed 1 base from V and 6 bases from J, with 18 bases in between. Germline assignment: CDR1 SGHAT and CDR2 FQNNGV. The CDR3 reads CASSLVYGKPQHGYTF. The CDR3 region has the DNA TGTGCCAGCAGCTTAGTTTACGGGAAACCCCAGCATGGCTACACCTTC.

The genes are TRBV11-3 and TRBJ1-2; D gene unclear. The V end was cut by 0 bases, the J end by 6 bases, with 8 bases between. Per the germline V gene, CDR1 is SGHNT and CDR2 is YENEEA. The CDR3 spans 13 residues. The CDR3 loop is CASSLESGNGYTF. For the CDR3, the DNA is TGTGCCAGCAGCTTAGAGTCTGGGAATGGCTACACCTTC. The complete variable domain, with remaining parts taken from reference TRBV11-3 and TRBJ1-2, reads EAGVVQSPRYKIIEKKQPVAFWCNPISGHNTLYWYLQNLGQGPELLIRYENEEAVDDSQLPKDRFSAERLKGVDSTLKIQPAELGDSAVYLCASSLESGNGYTFGSGTRLTVV.

V gene TRBV7-9 combines with J gene TRBJ1-1; D not certain. The length of the CDR3 is 13 residues. V lost 0 bases and J 4 bases, leaving 6 bases between the germline ends. CDR1 is SEHNR and CDR2 is FQNEAQ in the germline V gene (reference sequence). The CDR3 is CASSLAASTEAFF. The CDR3 DNA follows: TGTGCCAGCAGCTTAGCGGCCAGCACTGAAGCTTTCTTT.

This clone was counted a single time. The chain joins TRBV7-9 to TRBJ2-7; a weak D match, TRBD2 (5 bases). Germline V gives CDR1 SEHNR, CDR2 FQNEAQ (reference sequence). The CDR3 spans 13 residues. V dropped 5 bases and J dropped 4 bases, with 12 bases sitting between them. The CDR3 here is CASSRGSEYEQYF. The CDR3 coding sequence is TGTGCCAGCAGCCGAGGGTCGGAATACGAGCAGTACTTC.